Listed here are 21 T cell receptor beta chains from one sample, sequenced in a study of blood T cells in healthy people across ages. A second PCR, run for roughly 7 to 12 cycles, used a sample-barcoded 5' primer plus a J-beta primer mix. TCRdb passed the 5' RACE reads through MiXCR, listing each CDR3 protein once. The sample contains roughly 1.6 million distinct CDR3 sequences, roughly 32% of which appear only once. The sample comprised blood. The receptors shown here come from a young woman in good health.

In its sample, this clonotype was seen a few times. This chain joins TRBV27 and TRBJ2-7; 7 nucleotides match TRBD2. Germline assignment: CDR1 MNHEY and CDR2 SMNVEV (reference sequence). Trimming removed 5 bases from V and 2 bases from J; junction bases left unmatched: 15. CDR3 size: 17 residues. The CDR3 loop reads CASSPGPHREDTYEQYF. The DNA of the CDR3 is TGTGCCAGCAGTCCTGGGCCACACCGGGAGGATACCTACGAGCAGTACTTC.

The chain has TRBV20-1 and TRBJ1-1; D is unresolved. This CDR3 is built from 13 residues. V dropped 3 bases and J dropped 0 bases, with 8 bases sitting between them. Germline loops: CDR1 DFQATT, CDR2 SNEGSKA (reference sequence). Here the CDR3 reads CSASFRLNTEAFF. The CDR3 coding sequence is TGCAGTGCTAGTTTCAGGTTGAACACTGAAGCTTTCTTT.

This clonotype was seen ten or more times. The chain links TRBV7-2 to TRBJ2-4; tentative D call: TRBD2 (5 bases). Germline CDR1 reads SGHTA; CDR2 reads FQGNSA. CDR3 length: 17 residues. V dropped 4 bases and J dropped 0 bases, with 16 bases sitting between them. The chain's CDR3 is CASSSRAGSIAKNIQYF. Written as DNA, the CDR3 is TGTGCCAGCAGCTCAAGGGCGGGTTCCATAGCCAAAAACATTCAGTACTTC.

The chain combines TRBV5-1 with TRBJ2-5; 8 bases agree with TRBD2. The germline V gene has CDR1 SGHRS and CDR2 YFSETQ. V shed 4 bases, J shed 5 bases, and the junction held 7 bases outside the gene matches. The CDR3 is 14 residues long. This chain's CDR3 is CASSRSGSGETQYF. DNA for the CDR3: TGCGCCAGCAGCAGGAGCGGGAGTGGTGAGACCCAGTACTTC.

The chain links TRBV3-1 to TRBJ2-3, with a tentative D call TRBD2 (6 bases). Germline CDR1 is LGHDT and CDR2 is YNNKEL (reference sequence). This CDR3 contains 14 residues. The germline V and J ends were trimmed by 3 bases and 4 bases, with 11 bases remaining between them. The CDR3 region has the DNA TGTGCCAGCAGCCATTTAGCGGCGGCAGATACGCAGTATTTT. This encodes CASSHLAAADTQYF.

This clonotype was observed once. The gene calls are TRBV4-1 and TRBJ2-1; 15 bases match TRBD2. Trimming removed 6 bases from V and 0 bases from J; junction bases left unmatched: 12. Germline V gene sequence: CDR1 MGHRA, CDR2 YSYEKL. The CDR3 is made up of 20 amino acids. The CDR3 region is CASSQPGLAGGRGSYNEQFF. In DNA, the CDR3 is TGCGCCAGCAGTCAACCGGGACTAGCGGGAGGAAGAGGCTCCTACAATGAGCAGTTCTTC.

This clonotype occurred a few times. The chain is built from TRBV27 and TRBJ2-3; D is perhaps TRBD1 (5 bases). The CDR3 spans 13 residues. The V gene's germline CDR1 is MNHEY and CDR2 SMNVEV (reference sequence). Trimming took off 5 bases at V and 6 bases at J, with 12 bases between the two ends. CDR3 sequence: CASSRQGRDTQYF. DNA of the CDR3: TGTGCCAGCAGTAGGCAGGGAAGGGATACGCAGTATTTT.

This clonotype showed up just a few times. CDR3 sequence: CASSPLSRTGLDTQYF. CDR3 coding DNA: TGTGCCAGCAGCCCTCTTAGTCGGACAGGGTTGGATACGCAGTATTTT. The genes are TRBV7-2 and TRBJ2-3, with 8 bases aligning to TRBD1. V lost 5 bases and J lost 6; bases outside the gene matches: 13. Germline V gives CDR1 SGHTA, CDR2 FQGNSA. This CDR3 spans 16 amino acids.

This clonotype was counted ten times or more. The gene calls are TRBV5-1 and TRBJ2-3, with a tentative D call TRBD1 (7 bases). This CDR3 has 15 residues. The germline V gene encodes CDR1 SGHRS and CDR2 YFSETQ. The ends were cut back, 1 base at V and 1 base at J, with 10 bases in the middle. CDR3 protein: CASSLTGEGTDTQYF. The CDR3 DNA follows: TGCGCCAGCAGCTTGACAGGGGAGGGCACAGATACGCAGTATTTT. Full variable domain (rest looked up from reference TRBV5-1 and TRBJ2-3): KAGVTQTPRYLIKTRGQQVTLSCSPISGHRSVSWYQQTPGQGLQFLFEYFSETQRNKGNFPGRFSGRQFSNSRSEMNVSTLELGDSALYLCASSLTGEGTDTQYFGPGTRLTVL.

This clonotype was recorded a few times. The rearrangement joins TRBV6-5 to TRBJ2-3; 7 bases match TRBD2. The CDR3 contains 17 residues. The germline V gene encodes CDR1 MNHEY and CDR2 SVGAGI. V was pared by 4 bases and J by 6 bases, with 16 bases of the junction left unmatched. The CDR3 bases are TGTGCCAGCAGTTTGACCTCTAGCGCGGGAGAAGGGGATACGCAGTATTTT. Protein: CASSLTSSAGEGDTQYF.

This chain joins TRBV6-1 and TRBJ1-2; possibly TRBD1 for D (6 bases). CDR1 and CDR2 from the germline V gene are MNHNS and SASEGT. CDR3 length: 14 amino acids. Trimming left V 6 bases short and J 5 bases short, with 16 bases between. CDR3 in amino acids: CASSQRAGDYGYTF. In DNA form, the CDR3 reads TGTGCCAGCAGCCAAAGGGCAGGGGATTATGGCTACACCTTC.

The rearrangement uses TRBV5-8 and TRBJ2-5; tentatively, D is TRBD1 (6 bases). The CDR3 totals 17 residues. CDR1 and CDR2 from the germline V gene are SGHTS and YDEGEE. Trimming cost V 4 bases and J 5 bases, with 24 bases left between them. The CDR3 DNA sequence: TGTGCCAGCAGCCCTGGAACAGGGTACCAAAAGAGGGAGACCCAGTACTTC. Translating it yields CASSPGTGYQKRETQYF.

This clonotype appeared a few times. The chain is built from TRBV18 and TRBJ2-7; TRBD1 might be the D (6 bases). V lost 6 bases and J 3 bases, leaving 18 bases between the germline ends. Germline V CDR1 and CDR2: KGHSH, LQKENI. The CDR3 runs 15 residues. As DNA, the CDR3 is TGTGCCAGCTCCCCAGGACAGTCTTGGGGCTACGAGCAGTACTTC. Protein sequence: CASSPGQSWGYEQYF.

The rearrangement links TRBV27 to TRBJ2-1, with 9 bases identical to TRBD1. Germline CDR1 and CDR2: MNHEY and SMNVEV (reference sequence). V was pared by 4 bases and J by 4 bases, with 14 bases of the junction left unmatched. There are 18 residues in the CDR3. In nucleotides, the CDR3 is TGTGCCAGCAGTTCCCGCCGGACAGGGGACTTTTTATACAATGAGCAGTTCTTC. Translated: CASSSRRTGDFLYNEQFF.

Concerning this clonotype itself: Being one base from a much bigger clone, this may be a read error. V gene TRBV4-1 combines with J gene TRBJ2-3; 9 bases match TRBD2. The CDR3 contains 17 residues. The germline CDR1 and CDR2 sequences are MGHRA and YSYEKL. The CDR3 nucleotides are TGCGCCAACAGCCAAGAGGAGACTAGCGGATACACAGATACGCAGTATTTT. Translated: CANSQEETSGYTDTQYF.

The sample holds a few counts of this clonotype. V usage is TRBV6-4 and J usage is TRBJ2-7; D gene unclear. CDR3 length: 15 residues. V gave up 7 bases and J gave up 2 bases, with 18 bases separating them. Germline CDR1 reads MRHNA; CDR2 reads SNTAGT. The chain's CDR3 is CASKDCLLLPYEQYF. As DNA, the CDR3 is TGTGCCAGCAAAGACTGTTTACTTCTCCCCTACGAGCAGTACTTC.

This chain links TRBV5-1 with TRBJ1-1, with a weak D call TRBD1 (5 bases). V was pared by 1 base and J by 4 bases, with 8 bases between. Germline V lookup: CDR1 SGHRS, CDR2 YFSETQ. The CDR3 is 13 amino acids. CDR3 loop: CASSLFGGTEAFF. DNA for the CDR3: TGCGCCAGCAGCTTGTTCGGGGGCACTGAAGCTTTCTTT.

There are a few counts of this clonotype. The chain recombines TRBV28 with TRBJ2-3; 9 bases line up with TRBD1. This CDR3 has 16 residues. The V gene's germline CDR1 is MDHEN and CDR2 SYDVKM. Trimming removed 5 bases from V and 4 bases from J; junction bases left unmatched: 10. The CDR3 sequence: CASSPTRTGVSDTQYF. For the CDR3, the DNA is TGTGCCAGCAGTCCGACGAGGACAGGGGTTTCAGATACGCAGTATTTT.

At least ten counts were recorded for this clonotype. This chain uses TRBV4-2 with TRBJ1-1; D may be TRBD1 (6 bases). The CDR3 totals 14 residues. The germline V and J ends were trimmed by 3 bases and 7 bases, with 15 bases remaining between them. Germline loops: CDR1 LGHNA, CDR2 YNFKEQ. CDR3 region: CASSHTSGGREAFF. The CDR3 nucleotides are TGTGCCAGCAGCCATACGTCCGGGGGCCGTGAAGCTTTCTTT.

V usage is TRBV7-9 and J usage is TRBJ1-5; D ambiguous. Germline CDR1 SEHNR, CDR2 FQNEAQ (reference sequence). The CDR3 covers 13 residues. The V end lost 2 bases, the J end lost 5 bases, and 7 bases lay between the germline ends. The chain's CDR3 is CASSLRPDQPQHF. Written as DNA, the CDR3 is TGTGCCAGCAGCTTAAGGCCAGATCAGCCCCAGCATTTT.

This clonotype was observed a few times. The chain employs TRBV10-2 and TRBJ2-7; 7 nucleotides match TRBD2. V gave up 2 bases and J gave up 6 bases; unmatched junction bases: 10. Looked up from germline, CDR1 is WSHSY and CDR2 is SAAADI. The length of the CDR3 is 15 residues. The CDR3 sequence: CASSEGGGSGFEQYF. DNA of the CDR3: TGCGCCAGCAGTGAGGGCGGCGGGAGCGGCTTCGAGCAGTACTTC.